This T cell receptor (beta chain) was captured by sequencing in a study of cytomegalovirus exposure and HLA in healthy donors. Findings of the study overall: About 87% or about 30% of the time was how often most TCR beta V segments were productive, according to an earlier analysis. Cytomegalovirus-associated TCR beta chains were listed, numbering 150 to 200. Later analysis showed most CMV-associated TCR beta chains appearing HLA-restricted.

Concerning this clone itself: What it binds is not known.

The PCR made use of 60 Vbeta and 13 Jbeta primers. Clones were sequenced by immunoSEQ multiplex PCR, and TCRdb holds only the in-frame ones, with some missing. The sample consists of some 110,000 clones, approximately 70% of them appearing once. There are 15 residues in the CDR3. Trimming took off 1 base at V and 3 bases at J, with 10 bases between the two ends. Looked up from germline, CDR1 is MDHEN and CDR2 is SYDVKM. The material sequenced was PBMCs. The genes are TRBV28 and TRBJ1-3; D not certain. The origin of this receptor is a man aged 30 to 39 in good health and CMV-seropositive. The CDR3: CASSLLQPGGNTIYF. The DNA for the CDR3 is TGTGCCAGCAGTTTATTACAACCAGGTGGAAACACCATATATTTT.